The 25 T cell receptor beta chains in this list originate from one sample, sequenced in a study of cytomegalovirus exposure and HLA in healthy donors. Profiled with immunoSEQ multiplex PCR; TCRdb holds only in-frame clones, not every one. This table holds some 340,000 clones, roughly 87% found once. The material sequenced was PBMCs. These receptors were collected from a woman aged 25 to 39 in good health and CMV-seropositive.

This chain uses TRBV11-2 with TRBJ2-5; D may match TRBD1 or TRBD2 (5 bases each). Trimming shortened V by 4 bases and J by 2 bases, and 17 bases separated the two germline ends. The CDR3 runs 16 residues. Germline V lookup: CDR1 SGHAT, CDR2 FQNNGV. For the CDR3, the DNA is TGTGCCAGCAGCTACGGGGCTACCAACCTTCAAGAGACCCAGTACTTC. This sequence encodes CASSYGATNLQETQYF.

The chain carries TRBV4-2 and TRBJ2-7; D is uncertain. The ends were cut back, 1 base at V and 6 bases at J, with 13 bases in the middle. The CDR3 is 14 amino acids. Per germline, CDR1 LGHNA and CDR2 YNFKEQ. CDR3 sequence reads: CASSQVSNPVEQYF. Written as DNA, the CDR3 is TGTGCCAGCAGCCAAGTCTCCAATCCTGTCGAGCAGTACTTC.

The chain is built from TRBV28 and TRBJ2-2; tentative D call: TRBD1 (6 bases). Per the germline V gene, CDR1 is MDHEN and CDR2 is SYDVKM. With 5 bases removed from V and 3 bases from J, the gap between germline ends came to 13 bases. The CDR3 contains 15 residues. The CDR3 DNA reads TGTGCCAGCAGTACTTCCAGGGGATACACCGGGGAGCTGTTTTTT. Its translation is CASSTSRGYTGELFF.

The V gene is TRBV30, the J gene TRBJ1-2; D gene unclear. Trimming stripped 3 bases from V and 4 bases from J, with 12 bases between. The CDR3 has 13 amino acids. Germline V gene data show CDR1 as GTSNPN and CDR2 as SVGIG (reference sequence). The DNA for the CDR3 is TGTGCCTGGAGCAAGGACGGAGTCTATGGCTACACCTTC. Amino acid sequence: CAWSKDGVYGYTF.

The V gene is TRBV7-6, the J gene TRBJ2-1; D ambiguous. Between the trimmed V and J ends, which lost 3 bases and 7 bases, there was a span of 10 bases. CDR1 is SGHVS and CDR2 is FNYEAQ in the germline V gene. This CDR3 contains 13 residues. In DNA, the CDR3 is TGTGCCAGCAGCTTGGTCGCGACAAATGAGCAGTTCTTC. It translates to CASSLVATNEQFF.

The J gene is TRBJ2-1, the V gene TRBV27; no reliable D call. Trimming left V 8 bases short and J 5 bases short, with 16 bases between. This CDR3 comprises 14 residues. Germline-derived CDR1 and CDR2 are MNHEY and SMNVEV (reference sequence). The CDR3, as DNA: TGTGCCAGCGTGGGCCTCAACCGCCACAATGAGCAGTTCTTC. Its protein product is CASVGLNRHNEQFF.

This clone has a handful of counts. The chain employs TRBV2 and TRBJ2-2; 7 bases are shared with TRBD1. The V and J ends lost 6 bases and 2 bases, in that order; junction bases with no gene match: 9. This CDR3 is built from 16 residues. Looked up from germline, CDR1 is SNHLY and CDR2 is FYNNEI. The CDR3: CASSQTGLLNTGELFF. The CDR3 DNA reads TGTGCCAGCAGCCAGACAGGGCTCCTAAACACCGGGGAGCTGTTTTTT.

This rearrangement joins TRBV28 to TRBJ1-2; 11 nucleotides line up with TRBD1. The CDR3 sequence is 16 residues long. Looked up from germline, CDR1 is MDHEN and CDR2 is SYDVKM. With 3 bases clipped from V and 3 bases from J, the junction kept 6 bases outside the gene matches. The CDR3 protein is CASSFPGQGGDYGYTF. Written as DNA, the CDR3 is TGTGCCAGCAGTTTCCCGGGACAGGGGGGTGACTATGGCTACACCTTC.

This clone appeared a single time. V gene TRBV28 combines with J gene TRBJ2-7; 7 bases are a match to TRBD2. Germline-derived CDR1 and CDR2 are MDHEN and SYDVKM. The V segment lost 8 bases and the J segment 7 bases; nucleotides outside the gene matches: 14. The CDR3 is 14 residues long. The CDR3 loop is CASRPGTTEGEQYF. CDR3 nucleotide sequence: TGTGCCAGCCGCCCTGGGACTACCGAGGGGGAGCAGTACTTC.

The chain uses TRBV6-4 and TRBJ1-5; 10 bases fit TRBD1. The CDR3 spans 16 residues. CDR1 and CDR2 (germline): MRHNA, SNTAGT. J lost 5 bases, V lost 1 base, and 5 bases had no gene match. The CDR3 loop is CASSDLWDRGYQPQHF. Written as DNA, the CDR3 is TGTGCCAGCAGTGACTTGTGGGACAGGGGATATCAGCCCCAGCATTTT.

The J gene is TRBJ2-5, the V gene TRBV9, with D perhaps TRBD1 or TRBD2 (5 bases each). This CDR3 contains 14 residues. Trimming pared 3 bases from V and 5 bases from J, leaving 14 bases between. Germline V gene sequence: CDR1 SGDLS, CDR2 YYNGEE. In nucleotides, the CDR3 is TGTGCCAGCAGCGCGGGACGGCTTACGGAGACCCAGTACTTC. This translates into CASSAGRLTETQYF.

This clone was observed once. The V call is TRBV2, the J call TRBJ1-1; D gene unclear. CDR1 and CDR2 (germline): SNHLY, FYNNEI. CDR3 length: 13 amino acids. The ends were cut back, 6 bases at V and 3 bases at J, with 11 bases in the middle. CDR3 in DNA: TGTGCCAGCAGGAGGGTACGGGACACTGAAGCTTTCTTT. Its translation is CASRRVRDTEAFF.

The genes are TRBV9 and TRBJ1-5; 7 positions agree with TRBD1. The CDR3 runs to 15 residues. Germline V gene data show CDR1 as SGDLS and CDR2 as YYNGEE. The V segment lost 0 bases and the J segment 4 bases; nucleotides outside the gene matches: 4. CDR3 sequence reads: CASSVDGTANQPQHF. The CDR3 DNA is TGTGCCAGCAGCGTAGACGGGACAGCGAATCAGCCCCAGCATTTT.

J is TRBJ1-5 and V is TRBV7-2; D gene ambiguous. The germline V gene has CDR1 SGHTA and CDR2 FQGNSA. The V end was cut by 4 bases, the J end by 4 bases, with 8 bases between. This CDR3 has 13 residues. Here the CDR3 reads CASSSIRNQPQHF. DNA of the CDR3: TGTGCCAGCAGCTCAATCAGAAATCAGCCCCAGCATTTT.

The gene calls are TRBV6-5 and TRBJ1-2; the D gene is possibly TRBD1 (5 bases). The CDR3 spans 12 residues. The germline V gene has CDR1 MNHEY and CDR2 SVGAGI. V was pared by 5 bases and J by 7 bases, with 11 bases between. The CDR3 bases are TGTGCCAGCAGTAAAGGGGCCTCTGGCTACACCTTC. Translated: CASSKGASGYTF.

A few counts support this clone. The chain recombines TRBV14 with TRBJ1-3; D gene unclear. Trimming removed 1 base at V and 2 bases at J, with 6 bases between. Germline V gene sequence: CDR1 SGHDN, CDR2 FVKESK. CDR3 length equals 14 residues. The CDR3 sequence: CASSQVFPGNTIYF. CDR3 nucleotide sequence: TGTGCCAGCAGCCAAGTATTCCCTGGAAACACCATATATTTT. Full variable domain (outside the CDR3, taken from reference TRBV14 and TRBJ1-3): EAGVTQFPSHSVIEKGQTVTLRCDPISGHDNLYWYRRVMGKEIKFLLHFVKESKQDESGMPNNRFLAERTGGTYSTLKVQPAELEDSGVYFCASSQVFPGNTIYFGEGSWLTVV.

This CDR3 reads CASSPHGGGRNRGYTF. The CDR3, as DNA: TGTGCCAGCAGTCCGCACGGAGGGGGCCGGAATAGGGGCTACACCTTC. The chain uses TRBV28 and TRBJ1-2; TRBD1 matches at 7 bases. The germline CDR1 and CDR2 sequences are MDHEN and SYDVKM. This CDR3 comprises 16 residues. The junction had 17 bases not matched to a gene; V was cut back by 5 bases and J by 8 bases.

The chain combines TRBV14 with TRBJ2-2; the D is unclear. V was clipped by 2 bases and J by 3 bases, with 7 bases between them. Germline CDR1 is SGHDN and CDR2 is FVKESK. The length of the CDR3 is 14 residues. The CDR3 DNA reads as TGTGCCAGCAGCCAACTTACCGACACCGGGGAGCTGTTTTTT. Translation gives CASSQLTDTGELFF.

This chain connects TRBV27 to TRBJ2-5; 8 positions agree with TRBD2. CDR1 is MNHEY and CDR2 is SMNVEV in the germline V gene (reference sequence). The CDR3 runs 16 residues. V was pared by 3 bases and J by 1 base, with 7 bases of the junction left unmatched. DNA for the CDR3: TGTGCCAGCAGTTTGTATCCAGCGGGGGCCCAAGAGACCCAGTACTTC. It yields the protein CASSLYPAGAQETQYF.

This chain connects TRBV11-3 to TRBJ2-5; perhaps TRBD1 as D (6 bases). CDR3 length equals 15 residues. Trimming left V 1 base short and J 6 bases short, with 15 bases between. CDR1 and CDR2 (germline): SGHNT, YENEEA. CDR3 loop: CASSLGRAGAQTQYF. The DNA for the CDR3 is TGTGCCAGCAGCTTAGGACGGGCAGGGGCTCAGACCCAGTACTTC. Variable domain in full (rest from reference TRBV11-3 and TRBJ2-5): EAGVVQSPRYKIIEKKQPVAFWCNPISGHNTLYWYLQNLGQGPELLIRYENEEAVDDSQLPKDRFSAERLKGVDSTLKIQPAELGDSAVYLCASSLGRAGAQTQYFGPGTRLLVL.

The rearrangement uses TRBV29-1 and TRBJ2-3; TRBD1 matches 11 bases. After removal of 7 bases from V and 8 bases from J, the junction contained 8 bases not matched to a gene. The CDR3 extends over 13 amino acids. Germline loops: CDR1 SQVTM, CDR2 ANQGSEA. The CDR3 DNA follows: TGCAGCGCCGGGACAGGGGGTAGGGGTACGCAGTATTTT. It translates to CSAGTGGRGTQYF.

This sequence joins TRBV27 and TRBJ2-7; D gene uncertain. The V end was cut by 0 bases, the J end by 7 bases, with 10 bases between. Germline V gene data show CDR1 as MNHEY and CDR2 as SMNVEV (reference sequence). The CDR3 runs 13 residues. CDR3 loop: CASSLSSVREQYF. CDR3 coding DNA: TGTGCCAGCAGTTTATCCTCTGTCCGTGAGCAGTACTTC.

V is TRBV27 and J is TRBJ2-1, with TRBD1 matching over 7 bases. The CDR3 runs 14 residues. Germline V CDR1 and CDR2: MNHEY, SMNVEV (reference sequence). The J segment lost 2 bases and the V segment lost 5 bases, leaving 3 bases of the junction unmatched. CDR3 in DNA: TGTGCCAGCAGTCCCGGGACAGCCTACAATGAGCAGTTCTTC. Translation gives CASSPGTAYNEQFF.

The V gene is TRBV28, the J gene TRBJ2-6, with TRBD2 as a possible D gene (5 bases). V shed 7 bases and J shed 9 bases, with 13 bases lying between them. The V gene's germline CDR1 is MDHEN and CDR2 SYDVKM. There are 13 residues in the CDR3. This CDR3 reads CASKRSRDNVLTF. In DNA form, the CDR3 reads TGTGCCAGCAAAAGGTCGAGGGACAACGTCCTGACTTTC.

The chain is built from TRBV5-6 and TRBJ2-1; 8 nucleotides align to TRBD2. The germline V gene encodes CDR1 SGHDT and CDR2 YYEEEE. The ends lost 1 base at V and 6 bases at J; junction bases unmatched: 9. The CDR3 contains 16 residues. The CDR3 coding sequence is TGTGCCAGCAGCTTGTTTCGCGGGAGGCGAAGCAATGAGCAGTTCTTC. Its protein is CASSLFRGRRSNEQFF.